The next 19 T cell receptor beta chains were all read from a single sample in a study of patients and donors after allogeneic stem cell transplantation. TCRdb reprocessed the RT-PCR reads via MiXCR and lists one record per CDR3 protein. In the table there are tens of thousands of distinct CDR3 sequences, 4% to 5% of which are singletons. The material sequenced was blood, either unsorted or a sorted T cell fraction (not recorded which). The receptors were gathered from a human donor who was either an allogeneic HSCT recipient or a stem cell or donor lymphocyte infusion donor (not recorded which). It is not recorded whose cells these are; they may come from a transplant donor.

Turning to this clonotype: One end of the junction is discordant with germline, which a read error may explain. The chain combines TRBV6-6 with TRBJ1-2; no clear D gene. In germline, CDR1 is MNHNY, CDR2 SVGAGI (reference sequence). CDR3 size: 12 residues. DNA of the CDR3: TGTGCCAGCAGTTCCATGGACTACGGCTACACCTTC. Amino acids: CASSSMDYGYTF.

In its sample, this clonotype was seen many times. The gene calls are TRBV5-1 and TRBJ2-3; 7 bases line up with TRBD1. The CDR3 has 14 residues. V lost 2 bases and J lost 3; bases outside the gene matches: 3. Looked up from germline, CDR1 is SGHRS and CDR2 is YFSETQ. In DNA form, the CDR3 reads TGCGCCAGCAGCTTCGGACAGGCTACAGATACGCAGTATTTT. Residues: CASSFGQATDTQYF. The full variable domain, its missing parts supplied by reference TRBV5-1 and TRBJ2-3, is KAGVTQTPRYLIKTRGQQVTLSCSPISGHRSVSWYQQTPGQGLQFLFEYFSETQRNKGNFPGRFSGRQFSNSRSEMNVSTLELGDSALYLCASSFGQATDTQYFGPGTRLTVL.

V and J are TRBV6-5 and TRBJ2-1; 7 bases map to TRBD2. Germline assignment: CDR1 MNHEY and CDR2 SVGAGI. With V trimmed by 0 bases and J by 10 bases, 9 bases remained unmatched. The CDR3 has 15 residues. CDR3: CASSYSPRGGYEQFF. The CDR3 coding sequence is TGTGCCAGCAGTTACTCGCCGCGCGGGGGATACGAGCAGTTCTTC.

There are many counts of this clonotype. The chain uses TRBV15 and TRBJ2-5, with D perhaps being TRBD1 or TRBD2 (7 bases each). CDR1 LNHNV and CDR2 YYDKDF come from the germline V gene (reference sequence). The CDR3 runs 17 residues. The V end was cut by 0 bases, the J end by 5 bases, with 19 bases between. CDR3 loop: CATSRDGSGGRVETQYF. The CDR3 region has the DNA TGTGCCACCAGCAGAGATGGGTCAGGGGGGAGGGTGGAGACCCAGTACTTC.

This clonotype was found many times. The chain carries TRBV5-6 and TRBJ2-1; D is possibly TRBD1 or TRBD2 (5 bases each). There are 15 residues in the CDR3. V gave up 1 base and J gave up 7 bases, with 15 bases separating them. Germline CDR1 reads SGHDT; CDR2 reads YYEEEE. This CDR3 is CASSLNQGPRNEQFF. CDR3 sequence (DNA): TGTGCCAGCAGCTTGAATCAGGGACCGAGAAATGAGCAGTTCTTC.

This clonotype has a count of ten or more. The chain couples TRBV28 to TRBJ1-2; the D is unclear. Trimming left V 7 bases short and J 0 bases short, with 9 bases between. This CDR3 contains 13 residues. Per the germline V gene, CDR1 is MDHEN and CDR2 is SYDVKM. Here the CDR3 reads CASISRSNYGYTF. In DNA form, the CDR3 reads TGTGCCAGCATTTCTCGTTCTAACTATGGCTACACCTTC.

This clonotype was seen at least ten times. This CDR3 is CASSPRDRPTGHEQFF. The CDR3 DNA reads TGCGCCAGCAGCCCCCGGGACAGGCCTACCGGTCATGAGCAGTTCTTC. The rearrangement joins TRBV5-1 to TRBJ2-1; TRBD1 agrees at 8 bases. V was clipped by 4 bases and J by 8 bases; unmatched bases: 14. Germline V gene data show CDR1 as SGHRS and CDR2 as YFSETQ. The CDR3 consists of 16 residues. The complete variable domain, with remaining parts taken from reference TRBV5-1 and TRBJ2-1, reads KAGVTQTPRYLIKTRGQQVTLSCSPISGHRSVSWYQQTPGQGLQFLFEYFSETQRNKGNFPGRFSGRQFSNSRSEMNVSTLELGDSALYLCASSPRDRPTGHEQFFGPGTRLTVL.

Many counts were recorded for this clonotype. This chain joins TRBV4-1 and TRBJ2-1; no definite D call. V was pared by 0 bases and J by 6 bases, with 3 bases between. In germline, CDR1 is MGHRA, CDR2 YSYEKL. The CDR3 spans 12 residues. The CDR3 DNA is TGCGCCAGCAGCCAAGAGGGCAATGAGCAGTTCTTC. This codes for CASSQEGNEQFF.

This clonotype was recorded at least ten times. The V gene is TRBV9, the J gene TRBJ1-5, with a tentative D call TRBD1 (6 bases). The CDR3 totals 14 residues. Germline V lookup: CDR1 SGDLS, CDR2 YYNGEE. The ends were cut back, 0 bases at V and 9 bases at J, with 13 bases in the middle. CDR3 amino acids: CASSVAGGGGPQHF. The CDR3 nucleotides read TGTGCCAGCAGCGTAGCCGGAGGAGGGGGGCCCCAGCATTTT.

This clonotype appeared many times. This chain joins TRBV7-2 and TRBJ1-1; 7 bases match TRBD1. The germline V gene has CDR1 SGHTA and CDR2 FQGNSA. The CDR3 contains 14 residues. Unmatched junction bases numbered 10, after V lost 5 bases and J lost 7 bases. As DNA, the CDR3 is TGTGCCAGCAGCCGGCCCGACAGGGCTATTGAAGCTTTCTTT. Translating gives CASSRPDRAIEAFF.

V gene TRBV19 combines with J gene TRBJ1-4, with D unresolved. The CDR3 is made up of 12 amino acids. Germline loops: CDR1 LNHDA, CDR2 SQIVND (reference sequence). V lost 3 bases to trimming and J lost 3 bases, with 2 bases between them. CDR3 bases: TGTGCCAGTAGTATGGCTAATGAAAAACTGTTTTTT. Amino acids: CASSMANEKLFF.

This clonotype came up many times. The V call is TRBV12-3 or TRBV12-4, the J call TRBJ1-6; a weak D match, TRBD1 (6 bases). V was pared by 5 bases and J by 12 bases, with 14 bases between. The length of the CDR3 is 13 residues. The CDR3 region is CASSPGPQGPLHF. The CDR3 region has the DNA TGTGCCAGCAGTCCAGGGCCACAGGGACCCCTCCACTTT.

There are many counts of this clonotype. This chain uses TRBV7-9 with TRBJ1-5; D call uncertain. CDR1 and CDR2 (germline): SEHNR, FQNEAQ (reference sequence). The V and J ends lost 0 bases and 1 base respectively, with 10 bases between them. The CDR3 is 16 residues long. DNA of the CDR3: TGTGCCAGCAGCTTAGCGCGGTCTGGAAGCAATCAGCCCCAGCATTTT. Its translation is CASSLARSGSNQPQHF. The full variable domain, its missing parts supplied by reference TRBV7-9 and TRBJ1-5, is DTGVSQNPRHKITKRGQNVTFRCDPISEHNRLYWYRQTLGQGPEFLTYFQNEAQLEKSRLLSDRFSAERPKGSFSTLEIQRTEQGDSAMYLCASSLARSGSNQPQHFGDGTRLSIL.

This chain links TRBV6-1 with TRBJ2-1, with D possibly being TRBD2 (7 bases). The CDR3 runs to 15 residues. The V end lost 8 bases, the J end lost 4 bases, and 18 bases lay between the germline ends. Per the germline V gene, CDR1 is MNHNS and CDR2 is SASEGT. CDR3 in DNA: TGTGCCAGCGTACCAAGGGGGGGGCCGTACAATGAGCAGTTCTTC. Protein: CASVPRGGPYNEQFF.

The chain uses TRBV30 and TRBJ1-5; D call uncertain. The CDR3 length is 13 residues. Trimming stripped 2 bases from V and 3 bases from J, with 8 bases between. Germline V gene data show CDR1 as GTSNPN and CDR2 as SVGIG (reference sequence). The CDR3: CAWSSDTNQPQHF. The CDR3 region has the DNA TGTGCCTGGAGTAGTGACACCAATCAGCCCCAGCATTTT.

This clonotype has more than one count but fewer than ten. This chain connects TRBV4-2 to TRBJ2-3; TRBD2 agrees at 13 bases. The CDR3 has 17 amino acids. The germline CDR1 and CDR2 sequences are LGHNA and YNFKEQ. After removal of 4 bases from V and 6 bases from J, the junction contained 10 bases not matched to a gene. The CDR3 sequence is CASSRSAGTSGEDTQYF. CDR3 bases: TGTGCCAGCAGCCGTAGCGCCGGGACTAGCGGGGAGGATACGCAGTATTTT.

This clonotype was observed a few times. The chain recombines TRBV3-1 with TRBJ2-7, with TRBD2 identical over 7 bases. The CDR3 consists of 14 residues. V was clipped by 4 bases and J by 3 bases; unmatched bases: 6. Germline V gene lookup returns CDR1 LGHDT and CDR2 YNNKEL (reference sequence). The CDR3 here is CASSPPGGFYEQYF. The CDR3 DNA follows: TGTGCCAGCAGCCCCCCCGGGGGGTTCTACGAGCAGTACTTC.

This clonotype was recorded at least ten times. Its ends do not fully match the called genes, so a read error is possible. This chain joins TRBV7-8 and TRBJ2-7; possibly TRBD1 or TRBD2 for D (7 bases each). Germline V gene sequence: CDR1 SGHVS, CDR2 FQNEAQ. The CDR3 runs 16 residues. The CDR3 DNA follows: TGTGCCAGCACCCACTCAGGGGGGGGTGGATCCTCCGAGCAGTACTTC. This translates into CASTHSGGGGSSEQYF.

On this clonotype itself: A much more abundant neighbour one base away suggests this may be a read error. The chain uses TRBV14 and TRBJ2-7; 7 nucleotides align to TRBD2. This CDR3 has 16 residues. Germline-derived CDR1 and CDR2 are SGHDN and FVKESK. The V gene end was trimmed by 3 bases and the J gene end by 3 bases; junction bases not matched to a gene: 11. CDR3 sequence: CASSQWGGGANYEQYF. The CDR3 DNA reads as TGTGCCAGCAGCCAGTGGGGGGGAGGAGCCAACTACGAGCAGTACTTC.